The present T cell receptor (beta chain) was sequenced within a study of siplizumab effects on memory and regulatory T cells. The assay was immunoSEQ multiplex PCR, and TCRdb's table has in-frame clones only and misses some. This sample yields about 85,000 clones, of which over 90% are seen a single time; 15% to 20% belongs to the top ten. Germline V lookup: CDR1 LNHDA, CDR2 SQIVND (reference sequence). The ends were cut back, 7 bases at V and 2 bases at J, with 11 bases in the middle. The CDR3 runs to 14 residues. The clonotype originates from a human donor in good health. V and J are TRBV19 and TRBJ1-4, with D uncertain. Sequencing was done on a sample of CD8+ T cells sorted from blood. CDR3 amino acids: CASTEMDTNEKLFF. CDR3 in DNA: TGTGCCAGTACCGAGATGGATACTAATGAAAAACTGTTTTTT.